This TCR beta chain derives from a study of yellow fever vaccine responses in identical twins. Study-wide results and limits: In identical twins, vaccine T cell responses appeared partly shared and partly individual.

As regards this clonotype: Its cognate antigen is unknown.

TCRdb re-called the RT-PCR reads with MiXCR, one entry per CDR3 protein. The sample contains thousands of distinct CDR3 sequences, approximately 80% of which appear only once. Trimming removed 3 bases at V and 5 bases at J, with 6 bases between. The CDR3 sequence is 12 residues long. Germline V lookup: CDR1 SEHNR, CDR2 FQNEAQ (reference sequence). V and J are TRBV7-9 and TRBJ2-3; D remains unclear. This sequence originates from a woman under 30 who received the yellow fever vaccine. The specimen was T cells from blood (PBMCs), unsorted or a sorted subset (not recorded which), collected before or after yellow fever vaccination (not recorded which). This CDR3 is CASSFAGDTQYF. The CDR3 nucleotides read TGTGCCAGCAGCTTCGCAGGAGATACGCAGTATTTT.